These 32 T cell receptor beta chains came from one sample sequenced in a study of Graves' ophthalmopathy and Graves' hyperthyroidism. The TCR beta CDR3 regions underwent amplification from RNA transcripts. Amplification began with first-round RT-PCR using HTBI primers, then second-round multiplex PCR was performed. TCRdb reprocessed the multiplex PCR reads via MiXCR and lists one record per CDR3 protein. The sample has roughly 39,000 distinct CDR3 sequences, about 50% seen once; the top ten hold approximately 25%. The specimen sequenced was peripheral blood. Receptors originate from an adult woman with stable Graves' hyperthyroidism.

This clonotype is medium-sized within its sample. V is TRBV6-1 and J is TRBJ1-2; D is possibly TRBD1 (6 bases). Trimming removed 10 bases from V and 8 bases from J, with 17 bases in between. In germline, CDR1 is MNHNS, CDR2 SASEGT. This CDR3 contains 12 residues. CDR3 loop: CATSPGEYGYTF. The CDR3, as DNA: TGTGCCACGAGCCCAGGGGAGTACGGCTACACCTTC.

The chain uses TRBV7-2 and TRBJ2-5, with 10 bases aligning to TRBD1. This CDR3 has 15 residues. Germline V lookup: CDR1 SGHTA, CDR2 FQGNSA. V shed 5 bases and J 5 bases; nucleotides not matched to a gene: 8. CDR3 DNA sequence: TGTGCCAGCAGCCACACCGGGACAGGGGAGGAGACCCAGTACTTC. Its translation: CASSHTGTGEETQYF.

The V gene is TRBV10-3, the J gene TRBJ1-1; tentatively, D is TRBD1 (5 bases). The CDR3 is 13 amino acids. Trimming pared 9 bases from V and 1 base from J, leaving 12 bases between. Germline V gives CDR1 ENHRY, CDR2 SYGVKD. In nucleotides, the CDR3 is TGTGCCATAAAGCAGGGTTCGAACACTGAAGCTTTCTTT. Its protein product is CAIKQGSNTEAFF.

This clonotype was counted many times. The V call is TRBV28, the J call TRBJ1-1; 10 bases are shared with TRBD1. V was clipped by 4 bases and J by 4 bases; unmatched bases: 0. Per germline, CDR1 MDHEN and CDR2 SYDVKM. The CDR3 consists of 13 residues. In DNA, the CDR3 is TGTGCCAGCAGTTGGGACAGGGGCACTGAAGCTTTCTTT. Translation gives CASSWDRGTEAFF.

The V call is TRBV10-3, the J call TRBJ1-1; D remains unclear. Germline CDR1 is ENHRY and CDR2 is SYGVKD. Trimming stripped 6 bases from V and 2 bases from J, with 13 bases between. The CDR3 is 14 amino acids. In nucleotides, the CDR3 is TGTGCCATCAGGACGTTTGAGACCAACACTGAAGCTTTCTTT. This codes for CAIRTFETNTEAFF.

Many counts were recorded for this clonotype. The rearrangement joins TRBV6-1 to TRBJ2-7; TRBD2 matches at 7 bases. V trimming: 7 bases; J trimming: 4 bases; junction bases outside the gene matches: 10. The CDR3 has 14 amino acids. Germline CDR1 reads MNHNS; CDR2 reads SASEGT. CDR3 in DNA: TGTGCCAGCACCCTGGAGGGAGGGATATACGAGCAGTACTTC. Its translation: CASTLEGGIYEQYF.

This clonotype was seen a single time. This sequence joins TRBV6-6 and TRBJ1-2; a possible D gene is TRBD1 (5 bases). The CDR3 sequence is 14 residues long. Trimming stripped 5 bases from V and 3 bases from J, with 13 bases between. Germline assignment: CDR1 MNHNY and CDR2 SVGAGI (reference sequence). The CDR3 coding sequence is TGTGCCAGCAGTAAAGGTACGGGGGACTATGGCTACACCTTC. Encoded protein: CASSKGTGDYGYTF.

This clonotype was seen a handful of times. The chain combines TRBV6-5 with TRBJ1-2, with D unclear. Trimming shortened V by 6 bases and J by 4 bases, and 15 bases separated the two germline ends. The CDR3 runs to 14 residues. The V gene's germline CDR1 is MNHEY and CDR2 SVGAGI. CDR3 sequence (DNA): TGTGCCAGCAGCCAAGCCTTGACGGGCTATGGCTACACCTTC. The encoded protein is CASSQALTGYGYTF.

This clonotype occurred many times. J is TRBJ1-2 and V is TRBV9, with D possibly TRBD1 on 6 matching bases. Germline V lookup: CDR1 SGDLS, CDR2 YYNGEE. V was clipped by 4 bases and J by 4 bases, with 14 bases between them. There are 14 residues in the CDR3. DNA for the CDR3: TGTGCCAGCAGCAAAGGGGGGCGCTTCTATGGCTACACCTTC. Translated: CASSKGGRFYGYTF. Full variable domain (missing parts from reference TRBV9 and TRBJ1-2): DSGVTQTPKHLITATGQRVTLRCSPRSGDLSVYWYQQSLDQGLQFLIQYYNGEERAKGNILERFSAQQFPDLHSELNLSSLELGDSALYFCASSKGGRFYGYTFGSGTRLTVV.

The CDR3 region is CASSEAGGVDTGELFF. The CDR3 coding sequence is TGTGCCAGCAGTGAAGCGGGGGGCGTTGACACCGGGGAGCTGTTTTTT. This chain connects TRBV2 to TRBJ2-2; perhaps D is TRBD1 or TRBD2 (6 bases each). The CDR3 loop spans 16 amino acids. The V gene lost 0 bases and the J gene lost 3 bases, with 11 bases spanning the gap. From germline, CDR1 is SNHLY and CDR2 FYNNEI.

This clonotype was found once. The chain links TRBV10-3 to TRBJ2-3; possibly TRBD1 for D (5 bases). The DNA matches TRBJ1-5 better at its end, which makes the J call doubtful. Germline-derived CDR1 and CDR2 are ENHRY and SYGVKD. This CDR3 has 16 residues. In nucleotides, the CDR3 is TGTGCCATCAGTGAGTCAAGCGGGGGGAGCACAGATACGCAGCATTTT. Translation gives CAISESSGGSTDTQHF.

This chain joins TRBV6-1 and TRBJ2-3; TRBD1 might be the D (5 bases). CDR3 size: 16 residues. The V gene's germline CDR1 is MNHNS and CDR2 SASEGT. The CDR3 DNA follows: TGTGCAGGCAGATGGGGCACGGTGTTTAGCACAGATACGCAGTATTTT. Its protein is CAGRWGTVFSTDTQYF.

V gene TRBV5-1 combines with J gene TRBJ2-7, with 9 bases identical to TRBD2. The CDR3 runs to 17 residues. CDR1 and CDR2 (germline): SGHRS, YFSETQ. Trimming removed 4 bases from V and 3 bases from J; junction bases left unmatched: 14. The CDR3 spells CASSGIGASGMNYEQYF. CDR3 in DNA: TGCGCCAGCAGCGGAATCGGGGCTAGCGGGATGAACTACGAGCAGTACTTC.

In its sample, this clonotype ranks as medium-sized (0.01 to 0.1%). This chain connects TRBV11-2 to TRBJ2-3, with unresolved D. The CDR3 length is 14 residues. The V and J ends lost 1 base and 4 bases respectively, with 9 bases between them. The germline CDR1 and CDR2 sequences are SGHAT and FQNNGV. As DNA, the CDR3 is TGTGCCAGCAGCTTAGGAGGATTCCCAGATACGCAGTATTTT. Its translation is CASSLGGFPDTQYF.

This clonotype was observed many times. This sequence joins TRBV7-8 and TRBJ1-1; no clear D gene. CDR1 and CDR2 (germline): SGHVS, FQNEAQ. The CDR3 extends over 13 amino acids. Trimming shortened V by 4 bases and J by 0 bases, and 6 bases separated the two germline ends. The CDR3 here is CASSSLMNTEAFF. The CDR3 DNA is TGTGCCAGCAGCTCACTTATGAACACTGAAGCTTTCTTT. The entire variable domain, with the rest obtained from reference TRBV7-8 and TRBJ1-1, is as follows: GAGVSQSPRYKVAKRGQDVALRCDPISGHVSLFWYQQALGQGPEFLTYFQNEAQLDKSGLPSDRFFAERPEGSVSTLKIQRTQQEDSAVYLCASSSLMNTEAFFGQGTRLTVV.

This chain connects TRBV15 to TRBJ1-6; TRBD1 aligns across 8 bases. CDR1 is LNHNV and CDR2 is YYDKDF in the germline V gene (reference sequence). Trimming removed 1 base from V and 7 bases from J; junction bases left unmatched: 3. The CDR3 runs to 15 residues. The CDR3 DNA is TGTGCCACCAGCAGAGGGACAGGGAAAAATTCACCCCTCCACTTT. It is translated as CATSRGTGKNSPLHF.

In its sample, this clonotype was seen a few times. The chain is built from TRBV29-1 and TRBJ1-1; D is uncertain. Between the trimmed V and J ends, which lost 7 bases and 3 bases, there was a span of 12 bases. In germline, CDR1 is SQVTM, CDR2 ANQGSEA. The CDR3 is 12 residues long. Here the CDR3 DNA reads TGCAGCGACGGGGTTCGGGACACTGAAGCTTTCTTT. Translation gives CSDGVRDTEAFF.

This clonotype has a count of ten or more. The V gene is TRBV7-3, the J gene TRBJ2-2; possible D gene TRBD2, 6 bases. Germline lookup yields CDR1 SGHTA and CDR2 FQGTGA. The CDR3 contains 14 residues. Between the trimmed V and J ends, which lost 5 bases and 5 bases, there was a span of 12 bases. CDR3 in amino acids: CASSREPRTGELFF. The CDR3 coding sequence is TGTGCCAGCAGCCGGGAGCCGAGGACCGGGGAGCTGTTTTTT.

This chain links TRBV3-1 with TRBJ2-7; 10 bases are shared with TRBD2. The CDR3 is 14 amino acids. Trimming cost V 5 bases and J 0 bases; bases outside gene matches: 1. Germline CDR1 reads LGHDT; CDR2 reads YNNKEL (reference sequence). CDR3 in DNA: TGTGCCAGCAGCGGGACTAGCGACTCCTACGAGCAGTACTTC. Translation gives CASSGTSDSYEQYF.

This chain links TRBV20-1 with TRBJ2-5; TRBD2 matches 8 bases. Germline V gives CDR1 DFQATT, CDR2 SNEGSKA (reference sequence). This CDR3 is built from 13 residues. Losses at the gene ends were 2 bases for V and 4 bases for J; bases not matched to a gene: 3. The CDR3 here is CSARRLAGETQYF. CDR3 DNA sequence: TGCAGTGCTAGACGGCTAGCGGGAGAGACCCAGTACTTC.

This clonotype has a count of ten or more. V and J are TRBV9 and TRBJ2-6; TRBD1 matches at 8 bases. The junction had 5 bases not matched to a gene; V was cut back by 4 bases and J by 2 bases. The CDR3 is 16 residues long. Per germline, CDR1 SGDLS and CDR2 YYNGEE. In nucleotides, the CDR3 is TGTGCCAGCAGCAAAGCGACAGGGGCTGGGGCCAACGTCCTGACTTTC. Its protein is CASSKATGAGANVLTF.

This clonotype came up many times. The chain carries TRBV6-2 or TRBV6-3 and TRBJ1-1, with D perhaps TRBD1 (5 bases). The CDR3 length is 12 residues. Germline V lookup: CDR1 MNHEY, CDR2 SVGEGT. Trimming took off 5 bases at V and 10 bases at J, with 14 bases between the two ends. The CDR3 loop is CASSIQESGAFF. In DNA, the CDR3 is TGTGCCAGCAGTATACAGGAGTCGGGAGCTTTCTTT.

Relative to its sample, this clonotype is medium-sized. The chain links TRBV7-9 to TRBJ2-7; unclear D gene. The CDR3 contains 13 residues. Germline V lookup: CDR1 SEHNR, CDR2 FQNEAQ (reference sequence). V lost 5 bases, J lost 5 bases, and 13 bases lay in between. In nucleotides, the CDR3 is TGTGCCAGCAGCCCCCCGTCGAGCCACGAGCAGTACTTC. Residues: CASSPPSSHEQYF.

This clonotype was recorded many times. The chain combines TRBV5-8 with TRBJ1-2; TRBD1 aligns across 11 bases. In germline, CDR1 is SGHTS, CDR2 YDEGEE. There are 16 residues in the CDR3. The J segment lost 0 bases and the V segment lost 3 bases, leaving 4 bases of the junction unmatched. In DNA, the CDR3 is TGTGCCAGCAGCTGGACAGGGGGCGCGACTAACTATGGCTACACCTTC. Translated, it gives CASSWTGGATNYGYTF.

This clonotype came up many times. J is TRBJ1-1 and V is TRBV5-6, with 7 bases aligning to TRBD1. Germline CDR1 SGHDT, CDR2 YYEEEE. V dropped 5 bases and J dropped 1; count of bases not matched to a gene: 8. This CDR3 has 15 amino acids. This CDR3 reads CASSLLGQTNTEAFF. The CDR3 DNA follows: TGTGCCAGCAGTCTACTGGGACAGACGAACACTGAAGCTTTCTTT.

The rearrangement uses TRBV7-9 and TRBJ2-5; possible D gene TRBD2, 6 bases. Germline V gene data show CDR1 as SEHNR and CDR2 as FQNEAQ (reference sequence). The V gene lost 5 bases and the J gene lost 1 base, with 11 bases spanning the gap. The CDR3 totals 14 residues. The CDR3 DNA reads TGTGCCAGCAGCCGACGACTAGGCCAAGAGACCCAGTACTTC. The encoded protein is CASSRRLGQETQYF.

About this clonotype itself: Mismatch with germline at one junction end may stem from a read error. DNA of the CDR3: TGTGCCAGCAGTTTAATCGGGACAGCCTATAGCAATCAGCCCCAACATTTT. It specifies CASSLIGTAYSNQPQHF. This chain joins TRBV12-3 or TRBV12-4 and TRBJ1-5; TRBD1 matches 7 bases. The CDR3 length is 17 residues.

The CDR3 nucleotides are TGTGCCAGCAGTCAAGACAGGGGTGGTATGGGCTACACCTTC. Translating it yields CASSQDRGGMGYTF. The chain is built from TRBV2 and TRBJ1-2; 8 bases line up with TRBD1. CDR1 is SNHLY, CDR2 FYNNEI, per germline. This CDR3 is 14 amino acids long. The ends lost 5 bases at V and 8 bases at J; junction bases unmatched: 10.

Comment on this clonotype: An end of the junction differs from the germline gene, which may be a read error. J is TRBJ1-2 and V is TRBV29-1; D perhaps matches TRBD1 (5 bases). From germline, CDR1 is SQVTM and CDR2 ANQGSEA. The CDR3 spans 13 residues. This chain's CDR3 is CSVEGQLNYGYFF. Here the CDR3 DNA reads TGCAGCGTTGAAGGACAGCTGAACTATGGATACTTCTTC.

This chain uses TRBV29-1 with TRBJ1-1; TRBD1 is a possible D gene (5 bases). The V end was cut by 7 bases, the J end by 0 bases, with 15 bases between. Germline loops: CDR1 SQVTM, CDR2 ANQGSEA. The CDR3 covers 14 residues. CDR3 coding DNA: TGCAGCGCCGGGGCAGGCCGTATGAACACTGAAGCTTTCTTT. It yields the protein CSAGAGRMNTEAFF.

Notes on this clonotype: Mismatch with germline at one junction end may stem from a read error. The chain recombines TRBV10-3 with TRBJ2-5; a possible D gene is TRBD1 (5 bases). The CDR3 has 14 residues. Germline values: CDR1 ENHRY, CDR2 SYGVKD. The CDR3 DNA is TGTGCCAGCAGTTATCGGACAACCCAAGAGACCCAGTACTTC. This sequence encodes CASSYRTTQETQYF.

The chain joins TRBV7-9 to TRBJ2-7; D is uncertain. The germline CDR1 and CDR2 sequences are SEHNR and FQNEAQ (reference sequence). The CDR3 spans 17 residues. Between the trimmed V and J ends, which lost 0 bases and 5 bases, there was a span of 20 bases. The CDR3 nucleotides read TGTGCCAGCAGCTTAGCCGGGCCCGGCGCGGAATGGGACGAGCAGTACTTC. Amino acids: CASSLAGPGAEWDEQYF.